This T cell receptor (beta chain) derives from a study of T cell repertoires in cytomegalovirus infection. Study summary: Indicated by public TCR beta signatures were CMV infection and matching HLA type. Whole-study findings and limits: The ex vivo response was dominated by HLA-C-restricted CMV-specific TCR beta clonotypes. Identification of carriers of CMV plus the relevant HLA was achieved through cumulative public TCR beta family frequency.

TCRdb reprocessed the reads with MiXCR, giving one entry per CDR3 protein. The table lists 310,000 or so distinct CDR3 sequences, roughly 25% of them singletons. Per germline, CDR1 SNHLY and CDR2 FYNNEI. This CDR3 is built from 17 residues. The V and J ends lost 3 bases and 4 bases respectively, with 21 bases between them. Regarding this clonotype: Its antigen is undetermined.

The receptor was isolated from a human donor in good health (CMV status not recorded). Some clones in this sample may be carry-over from other donors' samples. The material sequenced was cultured PBMCs, taken from culture after CMV antigen stimulation. The V gene is TRBV2, the J gene TRBJ2-5; no clear D. The CDR3 DNA reads as TGTGCCAGCAGTGATTCATCGGTTCAACCCAGAGGAGAGACCCAGTACTTC. This translates into CASSDSSVQPRGETQYF.